The present T cell receptor (beta chain) was sequenced within a study of shared clonotypes between healthy human individuals. Study details: A donor's plate count was three for CD4 naive and three for CD4 memory; CD8 naive had two and CD8 memory one. General study results and limits: The sharing of about 5.3% of naive CD4 clonotypes was seen across a handful of donors. Clonotype sharing among donors likely depends on sequencing depth. Against clonotypes common to all four donors, non-shared ones had lower generation probabilities.

Comments on this clone: Antigen unknown.

Germline assignment: CDR1 SGHRS and CDR2 YFSETQ. Trimming removed 0 bases from V and 2 bases from J, with 8 bases in between. CDR3 length: 14 residues. Method: immunoSEQ multiplex PCR; TCRdb's copy keeps in-frame clones and lacks some. The sample yields roughly 1,100,000 clones, more than 65% seen once. The clonotype originates from a man aged 18 to 30 in good health. The specimen sequenced was memory CD4+ T cells sorted from blood. Sample subset: CD45RA-negative fraction. The rearrangement uses TRBV5-1 and TRBJ1-1; D gene unclear. CDR3 loop: CASSLDKGNTEAFF. CDR3 nucleotides: TGCGCCAGCAGCTTGGATAAGGGTAACACTGAAGCTTTCTTT.